This T cell receptor beta chain derives from a study of T-cell memory formation after mild COVID-19. Study-level points and caveats: A second wave expanding day 15 to 37 was CD4+-biased; contracting clones were balanced.

From germline, CDR1 is SNHLY and CDR2 FYNNEI. Trimming removed 2 bases from V and 1 base from J, with 11 bases in between. The CDR3 has 15 residues. Notes on this clonotype: The antigen is unknown.

Each CDR3 protein is one row after TCRdb ran MiXCR on the 5' RACE reads. The data contain almost 550,000 distinct CDR3 sequences, over 20% of them seen just once; the ten biggest clones take up around 12%. The chain employs TRBV2 and TRBJ1-1; D is perhaps TRBD1 (5 bases). This receptor was identified in an adult woman who had mild COVID-19 (a few samples of this study predate the infection). Cell type and time point are not known. The source material was PBMCs or a T cell subset sorted from them (not recorded which). The CDR3 nucleotides read TGTGCCAGCAGTGAATTGGTGACAGCGAACACTGAAGCTTTCTTT. Translation: CASSELVTANTEAFF.